The sequence of this T cell receptor beta chain was determined in a study of T cell responses to AZD1222 COVID-19 vaccine (dated by TCRdb to about 2021). At the level of the whole study: TCR sequencing covered more than 230 trial participants: approximately 200 given two doses of AZD1222 and approximately 26 given two doses of MenACWY control vaccine. Trial participants were enrolled into age subgroups of 18-55, 56-69 and 70-plus years, which contained about 150, 27 and 61 TCR-sequenced participants, respectively.

General conclusions and limits of the study: Participants were mostly white British and included more females than males, and it was suggested by the authors that clonal diversity may have been underestimated. CD4 TCRs associated with the vaccine covered the entire spike protein, and the dominant responses were in regions 160-218 and 743-854. Because no samples from the day 14 peak response were available, repertoires could be characterized only after the peak T cell response. The 56-69-year group was small, and its depth increase did not reach significance, likely because of low power. After two AZD1222 doses, spike-specific TCR breadth and depth were significantly higher than at day 0 and than in MenACWY recipients. Conclusions about previously exposed vaccinees are limited, since just a handful of AZD1222 recipients were seropositive for SARS-CoV-2 at baseline. Nearly half of unique spike-specific TCRs reportedly recognized epitopes outside regions mutated in the B.1.351 and B.1.1.7 variants.

Of note for this clone: Its antigen is unknown. A junction end diverges from the germline sequence, so it may reflect a read error.

The CDR3 regions of human TCRbeta chains were analyzed by immunosequencing. Under the source paper's analysis protocol: Repertoire TCRs were checked for matches against a reference library of SARS-CoV-2-specific TCRs that had been generated using the MIRA antigen-specificity platform. Breadth was defined as the fraction of unique TCRs that were SARS-CoV-2-associated. Depth was defined as the fraction of total T cells that were SARS-CoV-2-associated. Using the MIRA data, every spike-specific TCR was mapped to the spike region that the TCR reacted to and assigned to either a CD4 or a CD8 class. Log10-transformed breadth and depth values were compared by one-way ANOVA with Sidak's multiple comparisons tests. As stored in TCRdb, this immuneACCESS dataset retains in-frame rearrangements with V and J assigned. A fraction of the clones does not appear; measured against another copy, unresolved V genes explain less than half of the discrepancy, and the remainder lacks a known reason. That table supplies the V and J calls and clone size; D and trimming were determined from the DNA. The sample includes 150,000 to 200,000 clones, with 87% observed a single time. 2.5% to 3% of the sample is taken by the ten largest.

The sample's time point, from its label and the paper: baseline before first vaccination. In the paper's terms, the treatment or condition label means: meningococcal conjugate vaccine given as trial control. Samples from vaccinated people were obtained from the UK trials COV001 and COV002, which included a single-blind randomized controlled phase 2/3 trial of AZD1222 (ChAdOx1 nCoV-19) in healthy adults. For TCRbeta chain sequencing, PBMC samples were collected from trial participants at day 0 and at day 28 after the second dose. The CDR3 spans 16 residues, from the cysteine through the phenylalanine. The sequence is cut down to CDR3 DNA, 48 bases in frame from base 1. Reading the germline V gene (reference sequence) gives CDR1 LGHDT and CDR2 YNNKEL.

This receptor was identified in an adult in good health. The chain is made from TRBV3-1 (or the pseudogene TRBV3-2) and TRBJ2-1; TRBD2 is possibly the D segment (5 matching bases). The source material was peripheral blood, sampled on day 0 of MenACWY control vaccination. Here is the DNA: TGTGCCAGCAGCGAAGATACGGGGAGCTCCTACAATGAGCAGTTCTTC. This gives the protein CASSEDTGSSYNEQFF.